The clone carrying this TCR beta chain was counted only a few times. Antigen unknown. These data come from a study of cytomegalovirus exposure and HLA in healthy donors. 13 Jbeta primers and 60 Vbeta primers were used for the PCR. Method: immunoSEQ multiplex PCR; TCRdb's copy keeps in-frame clones and lacks some. The data hold some 150,000 clones, with roughly 80% observed a single time. Broader study findings: Using the classifier, cytomegalovirus status was reportedly diagnosed with high specificity and sensitivity. Further analysis, carried out later, found HLA-associated TCR beta chains more clonally expanded than equally common other chains. Some V segments could not be told apart, so they were left out, TRBV6-2 and TRBV6-3 among them.

The V gene lost 10 bases and the J gene lost 5 bases, with 11 bases spanning the gap. Germline V gives CDR1 MDHEN, CDR2 SYDVKM. The CDR3 runs to 11 residues. The chain employs TRBV28 and TRBJ1-2; D remains unclear. This receptor was identified in a male donor in good health and CMV-seronegative. Sequencing used PBMCs. CDR3 loop: CAIISYYGYTF. The DNA for the CDR3 is TGTGCCATCATATCCTATTATGGCTACACCTTC.